This entry concerns a single TCR beta chain. In Seattle, patients joined the study during active infection and were tracked longitudinally. The sample comes from a study of blood T cell repertoires in COVID-19. Overall study context: Sites in the United States, Italy and Spain provided acute and convalescent COVID-19 samples. Nucleic acid was either cDNA or gDNA, and it came from T cells, B-cell-depleted T cells, or PBMCs.

This CDR3 is built from 13 residues. The V gene lost 5 bases and the J gene lost 7 bases, with 14 bases spanning the gap. Germline CDR1 SQVTM, CDR2 ANQGSEA. In the original analysis: By means of reference gene primer amplification, nucleated cell counts were estimated. The repertoire was sequenced with immunoSEQ multiplex PCR; TCRdb's copy has only in-frame clones and lacks some. The V and J calls and clone size were taken over from that table, and D and trimming were inferred from the DNA. The sample yields about 300,000 clones, about nine tenths seen once. Material for sequencing was peripheral blood. This receptor was identified in a woman aged 45-65 years with COVID-19, enrolled during active disease. The rearrangement links TRBV29-1 to TRBJ1-4, with D possibly matching TRBD1 (5 bases). CDR3 region: CSVSAGLTEKLFF. CDR3 sequence (DNA): TGCAGCGTTTCCGCAGGGTTGACTGAAAAACTGTTTTTT.